The present T cell receptor (beta chain) was sequenced within a study of OX40 agonist ivuxolimab in advanced cancers. Study-level background: Of mixed ages from about 20 to 80 and averaging roughly 64 years, the group was more than 65% male. Three individuals attained partial responses, comprising one hepatocellular carcinoma case and two cutaneous melanoma cases.

TCRdb keeps only in-frame clones here, not all; method: immunoSEQ multiplex PCR. The sample contains about 75,000 clones, more than 90% of which appear only once. With regard to this clone: Its specificity is unknown.

The CDR3 consists of 14 residues. Deletions cut 1 base from V and 2 bases from J, with 10 bases between. The germline gives CDR1 SGHRS, CDR2 YFSETQ. Findings and caveats of the study: Low levels of normalized T-cell clonal expansion also appeared in some nonresponders.

The rearrangement joins TRBV5-1 to TRBJ2-7; possible D gene TRBD2, 6 bases. The receptor was isolated from an adult with an advanced solid tumor such as melanoma, head and neck, liver or kidney cancer. Here the sequenced sample was CD4+ or CD8+ T cells sorted from blood, taken in a trial of the OX40 agonist ivuxolimab. The CDR3 DNA sequence: TGCGCCAGCAGCTTGTCAGCGGGTGCCTACGAGCAGTACTTC. This sequence encodes CASSLSAGAYEQYF.